A single TCR beta chain is shown here with its context. The CDR3 sequence is 16 residues long. V lost 6 bases to trimming and J lost 0 bases, with 15 bases between them. Per the germline V gene, CDR1 is MGHDK and CDR2 is SYGVNS. Data came from immunoSEQ multiplex PCR; TCRdb stores just in-frame clones and leaves some out. Of approximately 99,000 clones listed, 79% were seen once; the top ten hold 18%. The data stem from a study of blood T cell repertoires in COVID-19. What was sequenced was peripheral blood. This TCR was recovered from a woman of 80 years or more with active or convalescent COVID-19. The chain joins TRBV25-1 to TRBJ1-3; maybe TRBD1 (6 bases). This CDR3 reads CASRRTATFSGNTIYF. The CDR3 bases are TGTGCCAGCAGGAGGACAGCCACCTTCTCTGGAAACACCATATATTTT.